The entry below gives a single TCR beta chain sequence along with its context. Its antigen is unknown. This record comes from a study of STAT5B mutations in CD4+ large granular lymphocyte leukemia. Study-level background: Among healthy controls, a particular HLA allele went with more CDR3 'QG' motifs. General study results and limits: Without putative leukemic clones, patient CD4-sorted repertoires remained more clonal than healthy CD4+ repertoires.

Germline values: CDR1 ENHRY, CDR2 SYGVKD. V lost 0 bases and J lost 5, with 16 bases in between. The CDR3 has 16 residues. Produced via immunoSEQ multiplex PCR; TCRdb's table is partial and in-frame only. Of tens of thousands of clones in the sample, approximately 84% were seen once. This sequence was found in a human donor in good health. The chain combines TRBV10-3 with TRBJ2-5; D gene uncertain. Sequencing was performed on CD4+ T cells from blood buffy coats. CDR3 amino acids: CAISESLSYSQETQYF. The CDR3 region has the DNA TGTGCCATCAGTGAGTCCTTATCGTACAGCCAGGAGACCCAGTACTTC.